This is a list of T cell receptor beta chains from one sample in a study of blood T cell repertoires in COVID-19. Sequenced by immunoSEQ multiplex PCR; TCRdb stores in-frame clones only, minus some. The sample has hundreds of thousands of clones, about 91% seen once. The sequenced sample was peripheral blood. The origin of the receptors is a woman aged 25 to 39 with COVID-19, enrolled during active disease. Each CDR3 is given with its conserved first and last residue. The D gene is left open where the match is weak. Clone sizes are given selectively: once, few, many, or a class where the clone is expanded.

CASSEEGATNEKLFF | TGCGCCAGCAGTGAAGAGGGGGCAACTAATGAAAAACTGTTTTTT | TRBJ1-4 | TRBV10-1 | - | -
CASSYSYRGNNSPLHF | TGTGCCAGCAGTTACTCCTACAGGGGTAATAATTCACCCCTCCACTTT | TRBJ1-6 | TRBV6-5 | TRBD1 | once
CASSPRQGPSGNTIYF | TGTGCCAGCTCACCCCGACAGGGGCCATCTGGAAACACCATATATTTT | TRBJ1-3 | TRBV18 | TRBD1 | once
CASRSWTGGLGSPLHF | TGTGCCAGCAGATCATGGACAGGGGGCTTAGGTTCACCCCTCCACTTT | TRBJ1-6 | TRBV21-1 | - | -
CASSLKGPGTTNTGELFF | TGTGCCAGCAGTTTAAAGGGTCCGGGGACTACAAACACCGGGGAGCTGTTTTTT | TRBJ2-2 | TRBV27 | TRBD2 | once
CASSPFSGQGISGELFF | TGTGCCAGCAGCCCATTTTCCGGACAGGGGATCTCCGGGGAGCTGTTTTTT | TRBJ2-2 | TRBV11-3 | TRBD1 | few
CAISAGGSDYGYTF | TGTGCCATCAGCGCAGGGGGCTCGGACTATGGCTACACCTTC | TRBJ1-2 | TRBV10-3 | TRBD1 | -
CASSLGPGQGFSPLHF | TGTGCCAGCAGTTTAGGGCCGGGACAGGGGTTTTCACCCCTCCACTTT | TRBJ1-6 | TRBV27 | TRBD1 | -
CASSLSGQGISGELFF | TGTGCCAGCAGCTTATCCGGACAGGGTATCTCCGGGGAGCTGTTTTTT | TRBJ2-2 | TRBV7-2 | TRBD1 | -
CASSPQDYGYTF | TGTGCCAGCAGTCCCCAGGATTATGGCTACACCTTC | TRBJ1-2 | TRBV2 | - | -
CATEGVVTDTQYF | TGTGCCACCGAAGGGGTGGTAACAGATACGCAGTATTTT | TRBJ2-3 | TRBV19 | - | -
CASTRGGDSYEQYF | TGTGCCAGTACGCGCGGGGGGGACTCCTACGAGCAGTACTTC | TRBJ2-7 | TRBV10-3 | TRBD2 | -
CASSQEARSSYNEQFF | TGCGCCAGCAGCCAGGAAGCTAGGAGCTCCTACAATGAGCAGTTCTTC | TRBJ2-1 | TRBV4-1 | - | -
CASSPSRAQYF | TGTGCCAGCAGCCCGAGCAGGGCCCAGTACTTC | TRBJ2-5 | TRBV11-2 | - | -
CASSLLQAGLYGYTF | TGTGCCAGCAGCTTACTACAGGCTGGATTATATGGCTACACCTTC | TRBJ1-2 | TRBV6-5 | - | -
CASSNSGGSTDTQYF | TGTGCCAGCAGCAATAGCGGAGGGAGCACAGATACGCAGTATTTT | TRBJ2-3 | TRBV7-9 | - | -
CASSQIGRGAHDTQYF | TGTGCCAGCAGCCAAATCGGGCGGGGCGCTCACGATACGCAGTATTTT | TRBJ2-3 | TRBV14 | - | -
CASSVEGGNEQFF | TGTGCCAGCAGCGTAGAAGGCGGGAATGAGCAGTTCTTC | TRBJ2-1 | TRBV9 | - | -
CASSLPGEYEQYF | TGTGCCAGCAGCTTGCCAGGCGAGTACGAGCAGTACTTC | TRBJ2-7 | TRBV5-6 | - | once
CAISEPGQGTSYEQYF | TGTGCCATCAGTGAGCCGGGACAGGGGACCTCCTACGAGCAGTACTTC | TRBJ2-7 | TRBV10-3 | TRBD1 | few
CASSLGQLQIPEQYF | TGTGCCAGCAGTTTAGGGCAACTTCAAATCCCGGAGCAGTACTTC | TRBJ2-7 | TRBV28 | - | -
CASSPLSDRGNQPQHF | TGTGCCAGTAGCCCCCTTTCGGACAGGGGGAATCAGCCCCAGCATTTT | TRBJ1-5 | TRBV19 | TRBD1 | once
CASRGAFRAKNIQYF | TGTGCCAGTAGAGGGGCATTTCGAGCCAAAAACATTCAGTACTTC | TRBJ2-4 | TRBV19 | - | -
CASSWARGPYEQYF | TGTGCCAGCAGCTGGGCGCGGGGACCCTACGAGCAGTACTTC | TRBJ2-7 | TRBV14 | - | -
CASRDRDTNWAFF | TGTGCCAGCAGGGACAGGGATACGAACTGGGCTTTCTTT | TRBJ1-1 | TRBV6-6 | TRBD1 | -
CASSYLLAGAGGELFF | TGTGCCAGCAGTTACTTGCTAGCGGGAGCAGGCGGGGAGCTGTTTTTT | TRBJ2-2 | TRBV6-2/TRBV6-3 | TRBD2 | -
CASKLGGGIDSLYQPQHF | TGTGCCAGTAAGCTGGGAGGTGGGATAGACAGCCTTTATCAGCCCCAGCATTTT | TRBJ1-5 | TRBV19 | - | -
CASSGTGEDYGYTF | TGTGCCAGCAGTGGGACAGGGGAGGACTATGGCTACACCTTC | TRBJ1-2 | TRBV2 | TRBD1 | -
CASTLQTGGCEVCYGGELFF | TGTGCCAGCACTTTACAGACAGGGGGCTGTGAAGTTTGTTATGGCGGGGAGCTGTTTTTT | TRBJ2-2 | TRBV28 | TRBD1 | -
CASSRTSANNEQFF | TGTGCCAGCAGCCGGACTAGCGCCAACAATGAGCAGTTCTTC | TRBJ2-1 | TRBV11-2 | TRBD2 | -
CASSISSRSSGNTIYF | TGTGCCAGCAGTATATCCTCCCGGAGCTCTGGAAACACCATATATTTT | TRBJ1-3 | TRBV2 | - | once
CASSGPGYSGGRGGYTF | TGCGCCAGCAGTGGGCCCGGCTATTCAGGGGGCAGGGGTGGCTACACCTTC | TRBJ1-2 | TRBV10-1 | TRBD1 | few
CASSRGTSGYNEQFF | TGTGCCAGCAGCCGGGGGACTAGCGGATACAATGAGCAGTTCTTC | TRBJ2-1 | TRBV9 | TRBD2 | -
CATSRPRGTGGAGNEKLFF | TGTGCCACCAGCAGACCAAGGGGGACAGGGGGCGCCGGAAATGAAAAACTGTTTTTT | TRBJ1-4 | TRBV15 | TRBD1 | -
CASSPVGPFSYEKLFF | TGTGCCAGCAGCCCCGTGGGCCCGTTCTCCTATGAAAAACTGTTTTTT | TRBJ1-4 | TRBV7-9 | - | -
CASSPLTGANYGYTF | TGTGCCAGTAGTCCTTTGACAGGGGCTAACTATGGCTACACCTTC | TRBJ1-2 | TRBV19 | TRBD1 | -
CASSLGQGGDTQYF | TGTGCCAGCAGTTTGGGACAGGGGGGAGATACGCAGTATTTT | TRBJ2-3 | TRBV6-6 | TRBD1 | once
CASSLETDGEQFF | TGTGCCAGCAGTTTAGAGACTGATGGTGAGCAGTTCTTC | TRBJ2-1 | TRBV12-3/TRBV12-4 | - | -
CASSVDPGLNEQFF | TGTGCCAGCAGCGTAGATCCGGGTCTGAATGAGCAGTTCTTC | TRBJ2-1 | TRBV9 | - | -
CASSQASSGYPNTGELFF | TGTGCCAGCAGCCAAGCTTCTAGCGGTTACCCGAACACCGGGGAGCTGTTTTTT | TRBJ2-2 | TRBV4-2 | TRBD2 | few
CASSQDYEGRTFF | TGTGCCAGCAGCCAAGATTATGAGGGGAGGACTTTCTTT | TRBJ1-1 | TRBV3-1/TRBV3-2 | - | -
CASQLAYPYEQYF | TGTGCCAGCCAACTCGCCTACCCCTACGAGCAGTACTTC | TRBJ2-7 | TRBV6-5 | - | -
CASSLAGTSGFNEQFF | TGTGCCAGCAGCTTAGCCGGGACTAGCGGATTCAATGAGCAGTTCTTC | TRBJ2-1 | TRBV11-3 | TRBD2 | -
CASSLGVTNEKLFF | TGCGCCAGCAGCTTGGGAGTCACTAATGAAAAACTGTTTTTT | TRBJ1-4 | TRBV5-1 | - | once
CASSRGVPQETQYF | TGTGCCAGCAGTCGCGGGGTTCCACAAGAGACCCAGTACTTC | TRBJ2-5 | TRBV6-2/TRBV6-3 | - | -
CASGSTGMETQYF | TGTGCTAGTGGTTCAACAGGGATGGAGACCCAGTACTTC | TRBJ2-5 | TRBV12-5 | - | -
CASSSEGSSGELFF | TGTGCCAGCAGCTCGGAGGGGAGCTCCGGGGAGCTGTTTTTT | TRBJ2-2 | TRBV11-3 | - | -
CASSSTGTSGGGEQFF | TGTGCCAGCAGTTCGACTGGGACTAGCGGGGGGGGTGAGCAGTTCTTC | TRBJ2-1 | TRBV6-2/TRBV6-3 | TRBD2 | once
CASSLSDREDTDTQYF | TGCGCCAGCAGCTTGTCGGATCGGGAGGACACAGATACGCAGTATTTT | TRBJ2-3 | TRBV5-1 | TRBD2 | -
CASSLLGGGRVKLFF | TGTGCCAGCAGTTTACTTGGAGGGGGCAGAGTAAAACTGTTTTTT | TRBJ1-4 | TRBV27 | TRBD1 | -
CASRLDRSGGYTF | TGTGCCAGCAGACTCGACAGGTCTGGTGGCTACACCTTC | TRBJ1-2 | TRBV12-3/TRBV12-4 | - | -
CASRKTSGSNEQFF | TGTGCCAGCAGGAAGACTAGCGGGAGCAATGAGCAGTTCTTC | TRBJ2-1 | TRBV7-6 | TRBD2 | -
CASSYGLAGSQETQYF | TGCGCCAGCAGTTACGGACTAGCGGGGTCCCAAGAGACCCAGTACTTC | TRBJ2-5 | TRBV5-1 | TRBD2 | -
CASIRDRSSTEAFF | TGTGCCAGCATCCGGGACAGAAGCTCCACTGAAGCTTTCTTT | TRBJ1-1 | TRBV27 | TRBD1 | -
CASSDRRVKDEQFF | TGTGCCAGCAGCGATCGACGGGTTAAGGATGAGCAGTTCTTC | TRBJ2-1 | TRBV6-2/TRBV6-3 | - | -
CASTDPTSGSAYNEQFF | TGTGCCAGCACCGACCCTACTAGCGGGAGTGCCTACAATGAGCAGTTCTTC | TRBJ2-1 | TRBV7-9 | TRBD2 | -
CASSPFRNGYTF | TGTGCCAGCTCACCATTTAGAAATGGCTACACCTTC | TRBJ1-2 | TRBV18 | - | -
CASSQEFLTGGNYGYTF | TGCGCCAGCAGCCAAGAGTTCCTAACAGGGGGGAACTATGGCTACACCTTC | TRBJ1-2 | TRBV4-3 | TRBD1 | -
CASSIPGSGEKLFF | TGTGCCAGTAGTATTCCAGGGTCAGGAGAAAAACTGTTTTTT | TRBJ1-4 | TRBV19 | - | -